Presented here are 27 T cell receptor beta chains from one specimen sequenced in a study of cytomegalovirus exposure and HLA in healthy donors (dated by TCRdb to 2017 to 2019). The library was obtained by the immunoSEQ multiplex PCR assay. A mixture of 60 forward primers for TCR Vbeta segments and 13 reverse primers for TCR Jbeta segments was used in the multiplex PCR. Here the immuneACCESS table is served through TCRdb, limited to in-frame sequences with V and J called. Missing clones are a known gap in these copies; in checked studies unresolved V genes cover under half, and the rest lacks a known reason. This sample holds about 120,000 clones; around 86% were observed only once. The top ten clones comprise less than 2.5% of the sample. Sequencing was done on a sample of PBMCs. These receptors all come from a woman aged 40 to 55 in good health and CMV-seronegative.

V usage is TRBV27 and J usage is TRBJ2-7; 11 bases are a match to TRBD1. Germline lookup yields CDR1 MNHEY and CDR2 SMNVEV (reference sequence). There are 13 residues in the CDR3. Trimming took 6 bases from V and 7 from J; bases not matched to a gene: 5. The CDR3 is CASRDRGLEEQYF. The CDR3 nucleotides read TGTGCCAGCAGGGACAGGGGGCTTGAGGAGCAGTACTTC.

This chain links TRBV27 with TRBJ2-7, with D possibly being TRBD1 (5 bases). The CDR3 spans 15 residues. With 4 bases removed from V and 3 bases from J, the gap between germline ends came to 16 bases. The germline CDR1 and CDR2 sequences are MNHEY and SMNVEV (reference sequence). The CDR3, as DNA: TGTGCCAGCAGTTCCGGCCAGGGCCTCCTCTACGAGCAGTACTTC. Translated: CASSSGQGLLYEQYF.

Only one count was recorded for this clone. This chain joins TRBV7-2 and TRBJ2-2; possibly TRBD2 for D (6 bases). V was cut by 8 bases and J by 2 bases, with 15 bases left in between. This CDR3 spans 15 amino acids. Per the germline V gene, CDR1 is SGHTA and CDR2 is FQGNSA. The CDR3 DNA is TGTGCCAGCGGCCGGGCGGGAACAAACACCGGGGAGCTGTTTTTT. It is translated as CASGRAGTNTGELFF.

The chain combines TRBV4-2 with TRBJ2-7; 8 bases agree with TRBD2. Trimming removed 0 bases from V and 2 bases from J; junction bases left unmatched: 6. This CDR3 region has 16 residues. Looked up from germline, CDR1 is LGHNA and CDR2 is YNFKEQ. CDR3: CASSQDGSGGTYEQYF. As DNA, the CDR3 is TGTGCCAGCAGCCAAGATGGGTCGGGGGGGACCTACGAGCAGTACTTC.

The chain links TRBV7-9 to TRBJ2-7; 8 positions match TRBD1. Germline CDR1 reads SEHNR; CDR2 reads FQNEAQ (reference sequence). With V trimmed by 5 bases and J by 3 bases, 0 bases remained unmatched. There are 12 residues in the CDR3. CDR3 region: CASSGQGYEQYF. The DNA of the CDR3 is TGTGCCAGCAGCGGACAGGGCTACGAGCAGTACTTC.

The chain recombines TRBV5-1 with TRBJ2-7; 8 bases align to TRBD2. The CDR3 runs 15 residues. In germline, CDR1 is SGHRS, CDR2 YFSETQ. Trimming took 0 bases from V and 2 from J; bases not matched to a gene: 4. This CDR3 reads CASSLGGTSPYEQYF. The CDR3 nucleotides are TGCGCCAGCAGCTTGGGAGGGACTAGTCCCTACGAGCAGTACTTC.

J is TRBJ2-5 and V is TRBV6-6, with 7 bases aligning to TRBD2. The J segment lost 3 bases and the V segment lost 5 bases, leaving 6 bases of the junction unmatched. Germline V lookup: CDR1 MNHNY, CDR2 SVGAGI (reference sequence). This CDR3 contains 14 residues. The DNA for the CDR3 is TGTGCCAGCAGTACCCCACTAGCGAAAGAGACCCAGTACTTC. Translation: CASSTPLAKETQYF.

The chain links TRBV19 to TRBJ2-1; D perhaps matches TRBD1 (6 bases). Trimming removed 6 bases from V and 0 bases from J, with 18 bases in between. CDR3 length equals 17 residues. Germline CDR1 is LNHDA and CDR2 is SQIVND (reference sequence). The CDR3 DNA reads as TGTGCCAGTAGGAAATGGACAGCGACAGACTCCTACAATGAGCAGTTCTTC. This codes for CASRKWTATDSYNEQFF.

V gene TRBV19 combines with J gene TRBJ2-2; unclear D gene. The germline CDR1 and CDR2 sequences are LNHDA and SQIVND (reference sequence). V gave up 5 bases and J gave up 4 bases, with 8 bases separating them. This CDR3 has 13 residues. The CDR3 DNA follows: TGTGCCAGTAGTGTCTCCTCCACCGGGGAGCTGTTTTTT. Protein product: CASSVSSTGELFF. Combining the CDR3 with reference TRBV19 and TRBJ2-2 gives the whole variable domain DGGITQSPKYLFRKEGQNVTLSCEQNLNHDAMYWYRQDPGQGLRLIYYSQIVNDFQKGDIAEGYSVSREKKESFPLTVTSAQKNPTAFYLCASSVSSTGELFFGEGSRLTVL.

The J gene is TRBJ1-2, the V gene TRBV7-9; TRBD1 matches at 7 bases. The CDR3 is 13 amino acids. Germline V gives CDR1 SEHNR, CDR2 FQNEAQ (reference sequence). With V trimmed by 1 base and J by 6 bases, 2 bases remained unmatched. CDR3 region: CASSLGQGNGYTF. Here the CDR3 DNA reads TGTGCCAGCAGCTTAGGACAGGGCAATGGCTACACCTTC.

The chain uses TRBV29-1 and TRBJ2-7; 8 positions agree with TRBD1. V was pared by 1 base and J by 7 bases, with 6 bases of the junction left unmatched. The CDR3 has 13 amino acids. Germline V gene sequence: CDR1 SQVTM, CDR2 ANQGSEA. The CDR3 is CSVEGTGSWEQYF. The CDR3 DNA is TGCAGCGTTGAAGGGACAGGGAGTTGGGAGCAGTACTTC.

CDR3 nucleotides: TGTGCCAGCAGGCCGGGACAGGGGGTGGTTAAGAATCAGCCCCAGCATTTT. It is translated as CASRPGQGVVKNQPQHF. The V gene is TRBV28, the J gene TRBJ1-5; 11 nucleotides line up with TRBD1. Germline V gene lookup returns CDR1 MDHEN and CDR2 SYDVKM. V lost 6 bases and J lost 4; bases outside the gene matches: 11. This CDR3 is 17 amino acids long.

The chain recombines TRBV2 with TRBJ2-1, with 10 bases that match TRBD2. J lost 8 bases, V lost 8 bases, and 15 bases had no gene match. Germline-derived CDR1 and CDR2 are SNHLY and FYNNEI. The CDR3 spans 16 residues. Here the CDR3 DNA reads TGTGCCAGCGCCGGATATTCACTAGCGGGATCATATGAGCAGTTCTTC. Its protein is CASAGYSLAGSYEQFF. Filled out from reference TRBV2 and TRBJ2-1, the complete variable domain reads EPEVTQTPSHQVTQMGQEVILRCVPISNHLYFYWYRQILGQKVEFLVSFYNNEISEKSEIFDDQFSVERPDGSNFTLKIRSTKLEDSAMYFCASAGYSLAGSYEQFFGPGTRLTVL.

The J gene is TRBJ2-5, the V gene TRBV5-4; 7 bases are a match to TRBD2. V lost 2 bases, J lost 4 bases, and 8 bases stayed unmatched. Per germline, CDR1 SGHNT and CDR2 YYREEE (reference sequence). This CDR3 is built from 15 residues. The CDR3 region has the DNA TGTGCCAGCAGCTTCCGGCGGGGGATCGGAGAGACCCAGTACTTC. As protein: CASSFRRGIGETQYF.

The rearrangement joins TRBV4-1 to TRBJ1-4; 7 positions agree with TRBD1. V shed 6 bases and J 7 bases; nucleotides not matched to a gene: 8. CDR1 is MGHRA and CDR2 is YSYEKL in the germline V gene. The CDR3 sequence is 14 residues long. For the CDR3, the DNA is TGCGCCAGCAGTCGCGGACAGGACCGTGAAAAACTGTTTTTT. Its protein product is CASSRGQDREKLFF.

The CDR3: CASSFLPGQTFTGELFF. The CDR3, as DNA: TGTGCCAGCAGCTTCTTACCGGGACAAACTTTCACCGGGGAGCTGTTTTTT. This chain connects TRBV7-9 to TRBJ2-2; a weak D match, TRBD1 (6 bases). V shed 3 bases and J shed 4 bases, with 18 bases lying between them. There are 17 residues in the CDR3. Germline assignment: CDR1 SEHNR and CDR2 FQNEAQ (reference sequence). The full variable domain, with the rest looked up from reference TRBV7-9 and TRBJ2-2, is DTGVSQNPRHKITKRGQNVTFRCDPISEHNRLYWYRQTLGQGPEFLTYFQNEAQLEKSRLLSDRFSAERPKGSFSTLEIQRTEQGDSAMYLCASSFLPGQTFTGELFFGEGSRLTVL.

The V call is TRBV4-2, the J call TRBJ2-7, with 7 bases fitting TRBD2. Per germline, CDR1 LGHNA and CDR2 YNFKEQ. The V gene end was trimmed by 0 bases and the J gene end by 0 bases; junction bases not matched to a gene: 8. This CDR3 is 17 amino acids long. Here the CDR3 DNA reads TGTGCCAGCAGCCAAGAAGAGGGAGGGATGAGCTCCTACGAGCAGTACTTC. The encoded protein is CASSQEEGGMSSYEQYF.

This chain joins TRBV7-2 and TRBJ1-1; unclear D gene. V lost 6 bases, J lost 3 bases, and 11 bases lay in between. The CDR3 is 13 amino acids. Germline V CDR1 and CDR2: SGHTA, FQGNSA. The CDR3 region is CASRIVQHTEAFF. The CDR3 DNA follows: TGTGCCAGCAGGATAGTACAGCACACTGAAGCTTTCTTT.

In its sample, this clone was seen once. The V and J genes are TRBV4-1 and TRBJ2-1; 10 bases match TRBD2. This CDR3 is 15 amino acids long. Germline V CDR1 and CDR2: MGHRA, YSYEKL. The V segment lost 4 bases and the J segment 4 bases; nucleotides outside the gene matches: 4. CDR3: CASSRLAGAYNEQFF. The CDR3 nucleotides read TGCGCCAGCAGCCGGCTAGCGGGGGCTTACAATGAGCAGTTCTTC.

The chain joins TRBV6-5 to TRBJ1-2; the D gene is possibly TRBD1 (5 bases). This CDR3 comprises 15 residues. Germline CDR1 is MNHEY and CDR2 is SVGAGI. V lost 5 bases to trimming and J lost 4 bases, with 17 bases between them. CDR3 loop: CASSMGQGLFYGYTF. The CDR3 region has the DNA TGTGCCAGCAGTATGGGGCAGGGACTATTCTATGGCTACACCTTC.

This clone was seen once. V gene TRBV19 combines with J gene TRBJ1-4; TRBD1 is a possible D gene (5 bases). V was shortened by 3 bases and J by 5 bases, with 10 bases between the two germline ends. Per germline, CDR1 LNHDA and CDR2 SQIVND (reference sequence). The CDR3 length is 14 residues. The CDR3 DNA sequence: TGTGCCAGTAGTATTCTGACAGAGAATGAAAAACTGTTTTTT. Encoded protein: CASSILTENEKLFF.

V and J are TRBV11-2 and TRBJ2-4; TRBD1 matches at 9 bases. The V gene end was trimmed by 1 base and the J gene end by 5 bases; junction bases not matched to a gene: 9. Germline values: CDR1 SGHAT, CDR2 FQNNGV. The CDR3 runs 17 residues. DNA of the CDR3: TGTGCCAGCAGCTTAGGGGACAGGGTTTTGTTCCAAAACATTCAGTACTTC. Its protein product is CASSLGDRVLFQNIQYF.

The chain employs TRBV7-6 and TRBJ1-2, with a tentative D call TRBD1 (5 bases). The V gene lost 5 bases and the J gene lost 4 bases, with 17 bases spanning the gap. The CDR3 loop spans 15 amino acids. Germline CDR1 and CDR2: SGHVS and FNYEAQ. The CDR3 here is CASSQDQGSGYGYTF. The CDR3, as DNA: TGTGCCAGCAGCCAAGACCAGGGTTCGGGCTATGGCTACACCTTC.

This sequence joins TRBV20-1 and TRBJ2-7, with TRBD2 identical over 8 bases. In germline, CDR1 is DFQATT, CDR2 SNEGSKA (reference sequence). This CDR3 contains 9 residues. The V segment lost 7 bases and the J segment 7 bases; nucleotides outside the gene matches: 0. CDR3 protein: CSGGGEQYF. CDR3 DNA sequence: TGCAGTGGCGGGGGGGAGCAGTACTTC.

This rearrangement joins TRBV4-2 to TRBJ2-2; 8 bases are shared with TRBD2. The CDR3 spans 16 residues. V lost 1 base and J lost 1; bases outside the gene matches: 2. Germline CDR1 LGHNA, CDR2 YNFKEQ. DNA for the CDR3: TGTGCCAGCAGCCAAGGGGGACTAGGGAACACCGGGGAGCTGTTTTTT. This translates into CASSQGGLGNTGELFF.

Here the CDR3 reads CASSRGGNTIYF. The CDR3 nucleotides read TGTGCCAGCAGCAGGGGCGGAAACACCATATATTTT. The V gene is TRBV13, the J gene TRBJ1-3; D is possibly TRBD1 (5 bases). Germline V gene data show CDR1 as PRHDT and CDR2 as FYEKMQ (reference sequence). V was clipped by 5 bases and J by 4 bases, with 6 bases between them. The CDR3 loop spans 12 amino acids.

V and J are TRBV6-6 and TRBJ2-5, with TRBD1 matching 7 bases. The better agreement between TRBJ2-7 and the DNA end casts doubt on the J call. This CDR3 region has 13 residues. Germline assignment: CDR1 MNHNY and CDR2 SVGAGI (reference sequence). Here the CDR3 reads CASSLDRAYEQYF. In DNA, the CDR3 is TGTGCCAGCAGTTTAGACAGGGCCTACGAGCAGTACTTC.